This T cell receptor beta chain is from a study of shared T cell receptors in the human thymus. The CDR3 runs to 14 residues. Germline V CDR1 and CDR2: MNHNS, SASEGT. Trimming took 6 bases from V and 2 from J, leaving 14 bases between them. Method: immunoSEQ multiplex PCR; TCRdb's copy keeps in-frame clones and lacks some. The table has hundreds of thousands of clones, 85% to 95% seen once. Sequencing was performed on thymocytes. The sequence came from a human donor. The V and J genes are TRBV6-1 and TRBJ2-7; maybe TRBD1 (5 bases). CDR3 protein: CASRFKGPTYEQYF. CDR3 nucleotide sequence: TGTGCCAGCAGATTCAAGGGGCCGACCTACGAGCAGTACTTC.